These 11 T cell receptor beta chains were sequenced from one sample in a study of ipilimumab plus nivolumab after autologous stem cell transplantation. Generated by immunoSEQ multiplex PCR, the TCRdb table keeps only in-frame clones and is missing some. The table records some 25,000 clones, about 82% of them present only once. Sequencing used PBMCs, obtained in a trial of ipilimumab plus nivolumab as post-transplant consolidation. The receptors shown here come from a male donor with diffuse large B-cell lymphoma.

This rearrangement joins TRBV18 to TRBJ2-5; 8 nucleotides agree with TRBD1. The J call may be faulty, since TRBJ2-7 better matches the DNA end. Germline loops: CDR1 KGHSH, CDR2 LQKENI. This CDR3 spans 14 amino acids. The CDR3 sequence is CASSPGQATYEQYF. CDR3 in DNA: TGTGCCAGCTCACCGGGACAGGCAACCTACGAGCAGTACTTC.

The chain uses TRBV5-4 and TRBJ1-3, with TRBD1 as a possible D gene (6 bases). The CDR3 is 15 residues long. V lost 0 bases to trimming and J lost 4 bases, with 11 bases between them. Germline assignment: CDR1 SGHNT and CDR2 YYREEE (reference sequence). CDR3: CASSLDQGRGNTIYF. CDR3 sequence (DNA): TGTGCCAGCAGCTTGGACCAGGGGCGGGGAAACACCATATATTTT.

This clone has a handful of counts. The chain has TRBV7-9 and TRBJ1-1; no definite D call. The length of the CDR3 is 12 residues. CDR1 and CDR2 (germline): SEHNR, FQNEAQ (reference sequence). The V end was cut by 7 bases, the J end by 3 bases, with 9 bases between. The CDR3 sequence is CASNIDHTEAFF. In nucleotides, the CDR3 is TGTGCCAGCAACATAGACCACACTGAAGCTTTCTTT.

The V call is TRBV4-3, the J call TRBJ1-2; no clear D. Between the trimmed V and J ends, which lost 0 bases and 8 bases, there was a span of 13 bases. This CDR3 is 14 amino acids long. Looked up from germline, CDR1 is LGHNA and CDR2 is YSLEER. CDR3 residues: CASSQEITAAGYTF. The CDR3 DNA follows: TGCGCCAGCAGCCAAGAAATCACCGCTGCAGGCTACACCTTC.

The chain links TRBV5-1 to TRBJ2-7, with D possibly being TRBD2 (5 bases). V was clipped by 0 bases and J by 3 bases, with 10 bases between them. Germline V gives CDR1 SGHRS, CDR2 YFSETQ. This CDR3 is 14 amino acids long. In DNA, the CDR3 is TGCGCCAGCAGCTTGGGGACTTCGTTCTACGAGCAGTACTTC. This translates into CASSLGTSFYEQYF.

The chain recombines TRBV29-1 with TRBJ2-5; D possibly corresponds to TRBD2 (5 bases). Trimming removed 8 bases at V and 1 base at J, with 14 bases between. Germline V gene sequence: CDR1 SQVTM, CDR2 ANQGSEA. The CDR3 consists of 13 residues. The DNA of the CDR3 is TGCAGCACTTCGGGAAGCCCCCAAGAGACCCAGTACTTC. Translating it yields CSTSGSPQETQYF.

The chain employs TRBV7-2 and TRBJ2-5; 9 nucleotides line up with TRBD2. The CDR3 extends over 14 amino acids. Germline V gene sequence: CDR1 SGHTA, CDR2 FQGNSA. Trimming cost V 5 bases and J 3 bases; bases outside gene matches: 4. DNA of the CDR3: TGTGCCAGCAGCAAGCGGGGGGTCAAAGAGACCCAGTACTTC. Its protein is CASSKRGVKETQYF.

This clone was seen just once. The chain combines TRBV5-4 with TRBJ1-2; possible D gene TRBD1, 6 bases. CDR1 is SGHNT and CDR2 is YYREEE in the germline V gene (reference sequence). The CDR3 spans 15 residues. V lost 7 bases and J 4 bases, leaving 20 bases between the germline ends. CDR3 sequence reads: CASSRGGREGYGYTF. CDR3 coding DNA: TGTGCCAGCTCCCGCGGGGGGCGCGAGGGCTATGGCTACACCTTC.

V and J are TRBV6-5 and TRBJ2-1, with a tentative D call TRBD2 (6 bases). The CDR3 consists of 15 residues. Per the germline V gene, CDR1 is MNHEY and CDR2 is SVGAGI. V gave up 2 bases and J gave up 4 bases, with 12 bases separating them. The CDR3 DNA sequence: TGTGCCAGCAGTTACAGGGACGCGGGGTACAATGAGCAGTTCTTC. Translation gives CASSYRDAGYNEQFF.

The chain recombines TRBV4-1 with TRBJ2-1; 15 bases are shared with TRBD2. Germline CDR1 is MGHRA and CDR2 is YSYEKL. This CDR3 spans 16 amino acids. V shed 4 bases and J 10 bases; nucleotides not matched to a gene: 8. CDR3 in amino acids: CASSRGLAGGLGEQFF. CDR3 nucleotides: TGCGCCAGCAGCCGAGGACTAGCGGGGGGGCTTGGGGAGCAGTTCTTC.

The chain uses TRBV7-9 and TRBJ2-6; no clear D gene. Germline loops: CDR1 SEHNR, CDR2 FQNEAQ (reference sequence). This CDR3 comprises 12 residues. V was cut by 8 bases and J by 0 bases, with 2 bases left in between. The CDR3 loop reads CASDSGANVLTF. CDR3 nucleotide sequence: TGTGCCAGCGACTCTGGGGCCAACGTCCTGACTTTC. Drawing the rest from reference TRBV7-9 and TRBJ2-6, the complete variable domain is DTGVSQNPRHKITKRGQNVTFRCDPISEHNRLYWYRQTLGQGPEFLTYFQNEAQLEKSRLLSDRFSAERPKGSFSTLEIQRTEQGDSAMYLCASDSGANVLTFGAGSRLTVL.